These T cell receptor beta chains were read from a single sample in a study of blood T cell repertoires in COVID-19. Produced via immunoSEQ multiplex PCR; TCRdb's table is partial and in-frame only. The top ten hold under 0.95% of the sample, which has under 200,000 clones, 85% seen once. The material sequenced was peripheral blood. All receptors derive from a man aged 60 to 75 with COVID-19, enrolled during active disease. Each CDR3 is given with its conserved first and last residue. D genes are given only for firm matches. Rows give clone size only sometimes, using once, few, many, or a class for an expanded clone.

V	D	J	size	CDR3	DNA
TRBV21-1	-	TRBJ1-1	once	CASSKNQKAPRRAGTEAFF	TGTGCCAGCAGCAAAAACCAAAAGGCCCCTCGACGAGCGGGCACTGAAGCTTTCTTT
TRBV19	TRBD1	TRBJ1-5	few	CASSLGQSSNQPQHF	TGTGCCAGTAGCCTGGGACAGTCCAGCAATCAGCCCCAGCATTTT
TRBV24-1	TRBD2	TRBJ2-5	-	CATSDPRGGKTQYF	TGTGCCACCAGTGATCCGCGGGGAGGGAAGACCCAGTACTTC
TRBV7-7	TRBD1	TRBJ1-3	-	CASSLGQNSGNTIYF	TGTGCCAGCAGCTTGGGACAGAACTCTGGAAACACCATATATTTT
TRBV28	-	TRBJ2-4	-	CASSLGVPKNIQYF	TGTGCCAGCAGTTTGGGAGTCCCTAAAAACATTCAGTACTTC
TRBV2	-	TRBJ1-2	-	CASRRIPQGEGYTF	TGTGCCAGCAGACGGATCCCACAGGGTGAAGGCTACACCTTC
TRBV10-3	-	TRBJ2-2	-	CAISGGDGELFF	TGTGCCATCAGTGGGGGGGATGGGGAGCTGTTTTTT
TRBV5-1	TRBD1	TRBJ1-5	once	CASSLGPGQGGSNQPQHF	TGCGCCAGCAGCTTGGGACCGGGACAGGGGGGATCCAATCAGCCCCAGCATTTT
TRBV21-1	-	TRBJ2-7	-	CASSKDGQSSYEQYF	TGTGCCAGCAGCAAAGATGGGCAGTCATCCTACGAGCAGTACTTC
TRBV25-1	-	TRBJ1-1	-	CASSDKGPARATEAFF	TGTGCCAGCAGTGATAAGGGCCCCGCCAGGGCCACTGAAGCTTTCTTT
TRBV11-2	TRBD1	TRBJ1-1	-	CASSPRGTEAFF	TGTGCCAGCAGCCCCAGGGGGACTGAAGCTTTCTTT
TRBV6-2/TRBV6-3	TRBD1	TRBJ1-5	few	CASSKNRGTNQPQHF	TGTGCCAGCAGCAAAAACAGGGGTACCAATCAGCCCCAGCATTTT
TRBV19	-	TRBJ1-1	once	CASSVRSLGTEAFF	TGTGCCAGTAGTGTTAGGAGCCTGGGCACTGAAGCTTTCTTT
TRBV6-6	TRBD1	TRBJ1-2	few	CASSGRDRDQDGYTF	TGTGCCAGCAGTGGCCGGGACAGGGATCAGGATGGCTACACCTTC
TRBV19	-	TRBJ2-1	-	CATRTRDNSNNEQFF	TGTGCCACAAGGACCCGGGACAACTCGAACAATGAGCAGTTCTTC
TRBV5-4	-	TRBJ1-6	-	CASSPWEGYNSPLHF	TGTGCCAGCAGCCCCTGGGAGGGCTATAATTCACCCCTCCACTTT
TRBV6-5	-	TRBJ1-2	-	CASSPQGYGYTF	TGTGCCAGCAGTCCCCAGGGCTATGGCTACACCTTC